These 4 T cell receptor beta chains originate from one sample sequenced in a study of shared clonotypes between healthy human individuals. The data were produced by immunoSEQ multiplex PCR, yet TCRdb's version contains in-frame clones alone and is incomplete. The sample has a few million clones, just under 95% seen once. The material sequenced was naive CD4+ T cells from PBMCs. Indicated subset: CD45RA+ positively selected. These receptors all stem from a man aged 18-30 years in good health. Some clones in this sample may be carry-over from other donors' samples.

This chain joins TRBV19 and TRBJ2-6, with D unclear. The V gene lost 9 bases and the J gene lost 0 bases, with 18 bases spanning the gap. The CDR3 covers 17 residues. CDR1 LNHDA and CDR2 SQIVND come from the germline V gene (reference sequence). Written as DNA, the CDR3 is TGTGCCAGCACCCCGGACGCGAAGCTCTCTGGGGCCAACGTCCTGACTTTC. This encodes CASTPDAKLSGANVLTF.

To note about this clone: The same CDR3 arises from other DNA sequences in this sample as well. This rearrangement joins TRBV6-1 to TRBJ1-2; no clear D. The CDR3 length is 12 residues. V shed 3 bases and J shed 4 bases, with 6 bases lying between them. CDR1 is MNHNS, CDR2 SASEGT, per germline. CDR3 region: CASSDGFYGYTF. In nucleotides, the CDR3 is TGTGCCAGCAGTGACGGATTCTATGGCTACACCTTC.

The chain couples TRBV7-2 to TRBJ1-2, with 11 bases aligning to TRBD1. Germline V gives CDR1 SGHTA, CDR2 FQGNSA. V lost 4 bases to trimming and J lost 4 bases; unmatched junction nucleotides: 8. The CDR3 is made up of 16 amino acids. CDR3 loop: CASSSTRDRGAYGYTF. The CDR3 DNA is TGTGCCAGCAGCTCAACCCGGGACAGGGGGGCCTATGGCTACACCTTC.

The rearrangement joins TRBV2 to TRBJ2-3; either TRBD1 or TRBD2 may fit D (5 bases each). The length of the CDR3 is 14 residues. The germline CDR1 and CDR2 sequences are SNHLY and FYNNEI. Trimming pared 3 bases from V and 4 bases from J, leaving 11 bases between. The CDR3 nucleotides are TGTGCCAGCAGTGATCCGCGAGGGGCAGATACGCAGTATTTT. It translates to CASSDPRGADTQYF.